This entry features one T cell receptor (beta chain) sequence. Measured with immunoSEQ multiplex PCR; TCRdb has only the in-frame clones, and not every one. In the table there are about 200,000 clones, approximately 82% of which are singletons. The data derive from a study of blood T cell repertoires in COVID-19. Germline-derived CDR1 and CDR2 are SGHTA and FQGTGA. CDR3 length equals 22 residues. Trimming cost V 1 base and J 0 bases, with 27 bases left between them. The genes are TRBV7-3 and TRBJ1-4, with TRBD1 as a possible D gene (5 bases). This clonotype originated in a man in his forties or fifties who had recovered from COVID-19. Sequences were obtained from PBMCs or T cells enriched from blood (not recorded which). CDR3 sequence (DNA): TGTGCCAGCAGCTTAAGGGCAGGGATACTCTTCGGAACGGATACAACTAATGAAAAACTGTTTTTT. Protein: CASSLRAGILFGTDTTNEKLFF.